This TCR beta chain originates from a study of long-term antiretroviral therapy in people with HIV. Overall study: By about a decade, the earliest samples predate the 2015 immediate-ART recommendation.

Study findings and constraints: CDR3 lengths in HIV samples spanned a narrower range than controls. Pre-ART clonal expansion yielded clones that dominated the repertoire at all time points.

Survey-level immunoSEQ v3.0 assays were run. Clones were sequenced by immunoSEQ multiplex PCR, and TCRdb holds only the in-frame ones, with some missing. The top ten hold over 9% of the sample, which has tens of thousands of clones, 76% seen once. A word on this clone: Its antigen is as yet unknown.

The V gene lost 2 bases and the J gene lost 2 bases, with 15 bases spanning the gap. CDR1 and CDR2 from the germline V gene are SGHAT and FQNNGV. CDR3 length: 16 amino acids. Per individual, the PBMC samples numbered at least one pre-ART and at least two post-ART. The V call is TRBV11-2, the J call TRBJ1-1; D unclear. The TCR comes from a woman aged 40 to 55 with HIV. The sample here was unsorted PBMCs, taken 1.1 years before starting antiretroviral therapy. Here the CDR3 reads CASSLNGPKKNTEAFF. DNA of the CDR3: TGTGCCAGCAGCTTAAACGGGCCTAAGAAAAACACTGAAGCTTTCTTT.